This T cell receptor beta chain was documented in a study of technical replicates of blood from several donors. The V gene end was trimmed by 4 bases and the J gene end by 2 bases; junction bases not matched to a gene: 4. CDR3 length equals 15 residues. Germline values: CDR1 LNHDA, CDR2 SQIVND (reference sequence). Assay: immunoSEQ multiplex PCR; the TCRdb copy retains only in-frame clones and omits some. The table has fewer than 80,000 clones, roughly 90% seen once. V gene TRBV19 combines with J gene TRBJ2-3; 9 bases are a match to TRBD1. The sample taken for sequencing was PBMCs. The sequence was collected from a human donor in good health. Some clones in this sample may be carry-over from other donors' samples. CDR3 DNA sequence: TGTGCCAGTAGTAAACAGGGGGCGACCACAGATACGCAGTATTTT. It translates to CASSKQGATTDTQYF.